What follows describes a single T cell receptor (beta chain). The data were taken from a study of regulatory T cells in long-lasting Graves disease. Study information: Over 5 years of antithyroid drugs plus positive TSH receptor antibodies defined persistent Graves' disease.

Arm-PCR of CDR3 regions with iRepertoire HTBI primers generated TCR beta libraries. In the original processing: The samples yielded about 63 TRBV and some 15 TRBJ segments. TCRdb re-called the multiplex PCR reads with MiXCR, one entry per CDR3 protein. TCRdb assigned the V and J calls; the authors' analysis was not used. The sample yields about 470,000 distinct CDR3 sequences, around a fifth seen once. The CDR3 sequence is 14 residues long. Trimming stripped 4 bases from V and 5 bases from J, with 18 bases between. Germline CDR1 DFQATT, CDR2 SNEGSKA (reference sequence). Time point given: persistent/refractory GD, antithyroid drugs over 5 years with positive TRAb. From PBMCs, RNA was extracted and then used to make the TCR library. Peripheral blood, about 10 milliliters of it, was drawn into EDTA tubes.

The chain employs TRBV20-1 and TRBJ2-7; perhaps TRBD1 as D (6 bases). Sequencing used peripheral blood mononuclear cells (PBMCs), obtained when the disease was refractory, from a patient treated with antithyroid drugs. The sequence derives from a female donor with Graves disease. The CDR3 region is CSAKRQDPSDEQYF. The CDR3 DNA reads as TGCAGTGCTAAACGACAGGACCCTTCTGACGAGCAGTACTTC.